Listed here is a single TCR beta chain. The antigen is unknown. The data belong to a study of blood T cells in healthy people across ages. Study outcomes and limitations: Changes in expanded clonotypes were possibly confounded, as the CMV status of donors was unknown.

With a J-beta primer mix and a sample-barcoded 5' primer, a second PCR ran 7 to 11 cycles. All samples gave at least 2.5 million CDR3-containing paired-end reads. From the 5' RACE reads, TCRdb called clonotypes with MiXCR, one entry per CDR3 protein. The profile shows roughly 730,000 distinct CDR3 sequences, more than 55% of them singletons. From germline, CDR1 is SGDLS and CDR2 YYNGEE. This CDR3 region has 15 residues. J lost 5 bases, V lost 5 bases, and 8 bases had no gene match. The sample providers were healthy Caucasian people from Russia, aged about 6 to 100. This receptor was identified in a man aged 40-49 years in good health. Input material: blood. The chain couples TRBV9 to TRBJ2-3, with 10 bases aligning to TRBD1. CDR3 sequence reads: CASSIGQGGIDTQYF. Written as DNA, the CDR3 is TGTGCCAGCAGTATCGGACAGGGGGGCATAGATACGCAGTATTTT.